One T cell receptor (beta chain) is described in this entry. The sequenced fragment ends 3 residues before the CDR3 boundary, so the rest is inferred from the germline J gene. Deletions cut 3 bases from V and 7 bases from J, with 9 bases between. Germline V gene data show CDR1 as LNHDA and CDR2 as SQIVND (reference sequence). The CDR3 sequence is 13 residues long. The sample originates from a study of Tregs in tolerant kidney transplant recipients. TCRdb's copy holds only in-frame clones and misses some; the assay was immunoSEQ multiplex PCR. The specimen's table records about 52,000 clones. The V call is TRBV19, the J call TRBJ2-2, with D perhaps matching TRBD2 (5 bases). Here the sequenced sample was CD4+ T cells from blood, taken before the transplant. The clonotype comes from a human donor who received a combined kidney and bone marrow transplant. The covered CDR3 bases are TGTGCCAGTAGTATGGACTCTCTCGGGGAG. It specifies CASSMDSLGE. In full, the CDR3 reads CASSMDSLGELFF. The entire variable domain, with the rest obtained from reference TRBV19 and TRBJ2-2, is as follows: DGGITQSPKYLFRKEGQNVTLSCEQNLNHDAMYWYRQDPGQGLRLIYYSQIVNDFQKGDIAEGYSVSREKKESFPLTVTSAQKNPTAFYLCASSMDSLGELFFGEGSRLTVL.